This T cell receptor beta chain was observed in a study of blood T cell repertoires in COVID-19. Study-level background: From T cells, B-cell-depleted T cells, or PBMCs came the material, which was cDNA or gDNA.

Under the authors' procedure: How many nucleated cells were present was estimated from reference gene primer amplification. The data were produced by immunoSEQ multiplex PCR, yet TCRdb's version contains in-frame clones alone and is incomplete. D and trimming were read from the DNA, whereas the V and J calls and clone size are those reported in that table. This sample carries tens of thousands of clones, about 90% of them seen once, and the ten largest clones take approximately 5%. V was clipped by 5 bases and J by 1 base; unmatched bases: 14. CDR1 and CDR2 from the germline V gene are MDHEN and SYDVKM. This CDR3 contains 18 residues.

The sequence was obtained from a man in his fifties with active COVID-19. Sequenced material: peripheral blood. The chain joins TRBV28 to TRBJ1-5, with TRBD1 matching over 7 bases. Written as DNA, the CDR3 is TGTGCCAGCAGTCGGTTGTCGAGGGGGCGTTTGAGCAATCAGCCCCAGCATTTT. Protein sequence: CASSRLSRGRLSNQPQHF.